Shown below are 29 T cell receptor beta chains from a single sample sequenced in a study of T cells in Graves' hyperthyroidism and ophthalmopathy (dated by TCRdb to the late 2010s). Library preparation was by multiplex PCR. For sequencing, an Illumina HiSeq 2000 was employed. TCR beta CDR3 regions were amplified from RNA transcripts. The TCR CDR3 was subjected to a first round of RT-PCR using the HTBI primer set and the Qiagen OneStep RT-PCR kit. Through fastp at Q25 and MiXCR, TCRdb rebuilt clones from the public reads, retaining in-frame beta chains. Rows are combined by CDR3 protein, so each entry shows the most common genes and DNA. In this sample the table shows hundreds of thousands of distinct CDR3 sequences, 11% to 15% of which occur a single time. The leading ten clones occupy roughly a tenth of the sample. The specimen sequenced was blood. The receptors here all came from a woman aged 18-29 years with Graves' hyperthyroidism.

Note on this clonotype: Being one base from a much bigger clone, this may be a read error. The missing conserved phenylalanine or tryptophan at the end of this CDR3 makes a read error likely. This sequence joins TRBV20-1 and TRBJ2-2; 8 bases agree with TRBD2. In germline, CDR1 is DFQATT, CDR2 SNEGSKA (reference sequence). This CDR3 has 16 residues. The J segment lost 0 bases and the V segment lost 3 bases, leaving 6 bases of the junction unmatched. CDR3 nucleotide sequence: TGCAGTGCTAGTGGTCTAGCGGGTACGAACACCGGGGAGCTGTTTCTT. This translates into CSASGLAGTNTGELFL.

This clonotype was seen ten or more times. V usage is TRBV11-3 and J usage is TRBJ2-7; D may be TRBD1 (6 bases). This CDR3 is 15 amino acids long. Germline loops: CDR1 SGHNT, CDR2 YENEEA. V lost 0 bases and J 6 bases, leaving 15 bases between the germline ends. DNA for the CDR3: TGTGCCAGCAGCTTAGAGGTGGCAGGGGTTACCGAGCAGTACTTC. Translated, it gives CASSLEVAGVTEQYF.

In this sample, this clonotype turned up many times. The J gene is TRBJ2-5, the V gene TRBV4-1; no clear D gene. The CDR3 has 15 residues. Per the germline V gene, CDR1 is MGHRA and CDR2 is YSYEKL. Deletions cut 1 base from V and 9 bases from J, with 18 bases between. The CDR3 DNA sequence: TGCGCCAGCAGCCAAGTTGGAATCAGGCGAAACTCCCAGTACTTC. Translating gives CASSQVGIRRNSQYF.

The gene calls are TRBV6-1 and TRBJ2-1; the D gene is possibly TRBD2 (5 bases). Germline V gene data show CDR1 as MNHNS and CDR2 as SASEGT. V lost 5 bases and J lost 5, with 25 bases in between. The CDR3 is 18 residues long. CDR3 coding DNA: TGTGCCAGCAGTTATTCACCCGTTTTCTCGGGAAAAAACAATGAGCAGTTCTTC. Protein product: CASSYSPVFSGKNNEQFF.

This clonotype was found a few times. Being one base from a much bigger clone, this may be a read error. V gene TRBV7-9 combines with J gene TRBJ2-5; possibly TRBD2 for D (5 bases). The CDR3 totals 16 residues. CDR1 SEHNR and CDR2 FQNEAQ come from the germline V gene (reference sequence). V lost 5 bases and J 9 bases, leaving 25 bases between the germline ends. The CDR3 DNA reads TGTGCCAGCAGCCTGATCATCCGGATAAGCGGCGAGGCCCAGTACTTC. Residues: CASSLIIRISGEAQYF.

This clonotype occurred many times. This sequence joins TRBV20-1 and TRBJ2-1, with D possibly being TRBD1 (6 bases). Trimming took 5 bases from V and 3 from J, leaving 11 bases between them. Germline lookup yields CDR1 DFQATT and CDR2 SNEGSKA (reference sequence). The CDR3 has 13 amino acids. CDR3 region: CSAVRDNYNEQFF. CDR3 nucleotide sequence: TGCAGTGCTGTCCGGGACAACTACAATGAGCAGTTCTTC.

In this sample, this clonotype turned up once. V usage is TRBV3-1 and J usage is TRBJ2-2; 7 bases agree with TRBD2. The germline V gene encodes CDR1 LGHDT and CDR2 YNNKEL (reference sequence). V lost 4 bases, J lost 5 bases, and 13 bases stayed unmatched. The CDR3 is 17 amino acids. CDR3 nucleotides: TGTGCCAGCAGCCCCCCCCCCCCGGGAGCGGGGACCGGGGAGCTGTTTTTT. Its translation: CASSPPPPGAGTGELFF.

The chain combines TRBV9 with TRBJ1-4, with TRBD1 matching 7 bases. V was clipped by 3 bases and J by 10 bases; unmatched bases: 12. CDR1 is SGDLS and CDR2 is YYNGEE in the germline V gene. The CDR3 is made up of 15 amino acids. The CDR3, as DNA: TGTGCCAGCAGCGGGGAGGGGGCGTCGTTTGGAAAACTGTTTTTT. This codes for CASSGEGASFGKLFF.

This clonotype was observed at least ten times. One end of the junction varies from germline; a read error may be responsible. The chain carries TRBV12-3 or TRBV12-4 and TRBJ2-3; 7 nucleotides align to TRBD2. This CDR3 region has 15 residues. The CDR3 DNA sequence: TGTGCCAGCAGTCCCCCATGGGCGGGAGAAGATACGCAATATTTT. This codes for CASSPPWAGEDTQYF.

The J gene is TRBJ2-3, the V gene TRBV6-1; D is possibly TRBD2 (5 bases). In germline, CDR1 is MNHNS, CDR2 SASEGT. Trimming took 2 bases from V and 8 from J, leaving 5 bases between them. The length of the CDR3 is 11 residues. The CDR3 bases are TGTGCCAGCAGTGAACGGGGTACGCAGTATTTT. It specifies CASSERGTQYF.

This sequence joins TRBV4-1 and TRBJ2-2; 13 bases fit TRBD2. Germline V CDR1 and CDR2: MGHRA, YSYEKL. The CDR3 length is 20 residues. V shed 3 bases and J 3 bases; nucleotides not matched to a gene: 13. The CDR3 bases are TGCGCCAGCAGCCACGCCCCGGGACTAGCGGGACGGGGGGACACCGGGGAGCTGTTTTTT. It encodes CASSHAPGLAGRGDTGELFF.

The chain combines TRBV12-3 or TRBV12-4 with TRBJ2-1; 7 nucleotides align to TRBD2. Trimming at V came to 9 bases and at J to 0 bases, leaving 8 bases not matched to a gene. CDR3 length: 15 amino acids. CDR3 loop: CASLSGASSYNEQFF. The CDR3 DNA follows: TGTGCCAGTTTGAGCGGGGCCAGCTCCTACAATGAGCAGTTCTTC.

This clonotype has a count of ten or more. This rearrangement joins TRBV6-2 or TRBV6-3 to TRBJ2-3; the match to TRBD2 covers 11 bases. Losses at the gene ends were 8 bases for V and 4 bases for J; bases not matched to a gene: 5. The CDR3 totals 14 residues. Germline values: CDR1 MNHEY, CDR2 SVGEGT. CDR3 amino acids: CASSASGRSDTQYF. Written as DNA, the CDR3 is TGTGCCAGCTCGGCTAGCGGGAGGTCAGATACGCAGTATTTT.

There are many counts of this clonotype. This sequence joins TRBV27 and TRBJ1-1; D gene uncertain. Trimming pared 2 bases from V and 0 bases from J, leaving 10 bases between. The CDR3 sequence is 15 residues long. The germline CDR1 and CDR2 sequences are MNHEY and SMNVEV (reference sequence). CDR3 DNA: TGTGCCAGCAGTTTAAAGAACGGATTGAACACTGAAGCTTTCTTT. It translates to CASSLKNGLNTEAFF.

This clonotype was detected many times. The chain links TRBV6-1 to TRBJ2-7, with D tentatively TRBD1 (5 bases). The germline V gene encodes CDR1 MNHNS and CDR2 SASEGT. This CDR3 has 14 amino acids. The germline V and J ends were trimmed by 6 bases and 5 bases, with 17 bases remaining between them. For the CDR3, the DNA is TGTGCCAGCAGCCTCGACAAGGGGCTAGACGAGCAGTACTTC. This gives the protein CASSLDKGLDEQYF.

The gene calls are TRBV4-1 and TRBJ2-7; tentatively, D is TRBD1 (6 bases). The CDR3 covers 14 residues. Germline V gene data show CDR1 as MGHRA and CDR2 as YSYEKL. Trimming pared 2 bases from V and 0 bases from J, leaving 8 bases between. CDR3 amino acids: CASSQRDNSYEQYF. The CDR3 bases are TGCGCCAGCAGCCAACGGGACAACTCCTACGAGCAGTACTTC.

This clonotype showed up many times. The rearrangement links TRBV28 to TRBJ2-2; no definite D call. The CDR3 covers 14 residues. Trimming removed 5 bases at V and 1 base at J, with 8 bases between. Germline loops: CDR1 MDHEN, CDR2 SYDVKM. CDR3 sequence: CASSGPMNTGELFF. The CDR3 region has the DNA TGTGCCAGCAGTGGACCTATGAACACCGGGGAGCTGTTTTTT. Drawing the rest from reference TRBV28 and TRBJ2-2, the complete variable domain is DVKVTQSSRYLVKRTGEKVFLECVQDMDHENMFWYRQDPGLGLRLIYFSYDVKMKEKGDIPEGYSVSREKKERFSLILESASTNQTSMYLCASSGPMNTGELFFGEGSRLTVL.

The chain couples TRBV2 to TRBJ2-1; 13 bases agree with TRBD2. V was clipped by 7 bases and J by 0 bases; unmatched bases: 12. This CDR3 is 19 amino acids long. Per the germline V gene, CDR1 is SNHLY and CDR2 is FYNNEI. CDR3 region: CASIDGGLAGSSSYNEQFF. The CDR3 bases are TGTGCCAGCATCGACGGGGGACTAGCGGGGTCTAGCTCCTACAATGAGCAGTTCTTC.

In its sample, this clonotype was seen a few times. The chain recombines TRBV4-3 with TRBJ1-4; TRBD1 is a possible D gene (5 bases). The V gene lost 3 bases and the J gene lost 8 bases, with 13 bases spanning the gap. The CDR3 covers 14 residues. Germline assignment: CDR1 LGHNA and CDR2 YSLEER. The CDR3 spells CASSQGDYLEKLFF. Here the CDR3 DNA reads TGCGCCAGCAGCCAGGGGGACTATTTGGAAAAACTGTTTTTT.

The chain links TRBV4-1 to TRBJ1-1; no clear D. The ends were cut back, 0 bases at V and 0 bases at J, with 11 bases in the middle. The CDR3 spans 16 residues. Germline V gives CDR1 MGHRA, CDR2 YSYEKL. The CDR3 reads CASSQEVLAMNTEAFF. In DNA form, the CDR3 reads TGCGCCAGCAGCCAAGAAGTTCTGGCGATGAACACTGAAGCTTTCTTT.

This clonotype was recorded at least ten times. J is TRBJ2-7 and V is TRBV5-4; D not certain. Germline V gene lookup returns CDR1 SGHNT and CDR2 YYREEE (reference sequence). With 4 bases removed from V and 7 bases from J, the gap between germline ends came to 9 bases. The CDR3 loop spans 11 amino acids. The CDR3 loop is CASSGVSEQYF. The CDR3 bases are TGTGCCAGCAGCGGGGTCTCGGAGCAGTACTTC.

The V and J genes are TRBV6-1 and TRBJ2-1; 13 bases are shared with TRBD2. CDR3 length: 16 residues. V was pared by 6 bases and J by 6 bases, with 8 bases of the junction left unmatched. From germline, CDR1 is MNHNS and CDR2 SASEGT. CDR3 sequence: CASSPSRLAGGNEQFF. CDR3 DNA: TGTGCCAGCAGCCCCTCCCGACTAGCGGGAGGCAATGAGCAGTTCTTC.

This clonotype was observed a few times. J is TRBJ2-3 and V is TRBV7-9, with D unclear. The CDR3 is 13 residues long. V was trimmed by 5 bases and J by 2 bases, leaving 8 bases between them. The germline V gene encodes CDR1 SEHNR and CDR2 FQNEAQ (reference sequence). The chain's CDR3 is CASSRLSTDTQYF. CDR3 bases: TGTGCCAGCAGCCGCCTCTCCACAGATACGCAGTATTTT.

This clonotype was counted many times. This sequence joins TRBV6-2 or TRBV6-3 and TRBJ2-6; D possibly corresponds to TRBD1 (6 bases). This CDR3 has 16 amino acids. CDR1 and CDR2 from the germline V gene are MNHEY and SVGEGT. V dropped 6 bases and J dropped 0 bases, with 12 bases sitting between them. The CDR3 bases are TGTGCCAGCAGAGGACAGTTCCTCTCTGGGGCCAACGTCCTGACTTTC. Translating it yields CASRGQFLSGANVLTF.

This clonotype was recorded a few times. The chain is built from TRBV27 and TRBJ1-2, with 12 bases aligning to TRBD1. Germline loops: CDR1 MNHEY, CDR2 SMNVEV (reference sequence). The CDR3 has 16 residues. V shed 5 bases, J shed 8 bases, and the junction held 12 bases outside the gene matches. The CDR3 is CASSLRDRGRGGGYTF. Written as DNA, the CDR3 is TGTGCCAGCAGTCTCCGGGACAGGGGGCGAGGAGGAGGCTACACCTTC.

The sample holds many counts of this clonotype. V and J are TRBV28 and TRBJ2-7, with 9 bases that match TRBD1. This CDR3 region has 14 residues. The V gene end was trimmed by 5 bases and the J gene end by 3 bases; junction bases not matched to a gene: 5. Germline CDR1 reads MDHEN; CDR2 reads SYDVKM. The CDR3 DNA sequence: TGTGCCAGCAGTACGACAGGGGGAGTCTACGAGCAGTACTTC. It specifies CASSTTGGVYEQYF.

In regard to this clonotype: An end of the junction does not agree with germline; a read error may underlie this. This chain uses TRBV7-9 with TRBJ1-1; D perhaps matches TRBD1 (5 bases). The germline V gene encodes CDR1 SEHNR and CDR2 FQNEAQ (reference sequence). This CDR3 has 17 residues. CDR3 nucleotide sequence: TGCGCCAGCAGCTCGCCACGGGGCCACAGCCCGAACACTGAAGCTTTCTTT. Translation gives CASSSPRGHSPNTEAFF.

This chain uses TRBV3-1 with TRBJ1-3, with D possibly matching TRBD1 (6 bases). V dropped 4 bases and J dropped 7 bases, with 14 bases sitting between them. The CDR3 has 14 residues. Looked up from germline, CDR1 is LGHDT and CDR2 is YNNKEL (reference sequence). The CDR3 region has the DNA TGTGCCAGCAGCCCGCACAGGGAAGGTAACACCATATATTTT. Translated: CASSPHREGNTIYF.

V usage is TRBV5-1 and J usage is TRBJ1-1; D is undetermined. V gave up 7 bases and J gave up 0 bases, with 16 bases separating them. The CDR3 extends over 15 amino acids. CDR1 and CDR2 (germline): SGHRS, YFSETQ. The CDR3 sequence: CASRAGDTLNTEAFF. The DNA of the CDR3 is TGCGCCAGCCGGGCCGGGGATACTTTGAACACTGAAGCTTTCTTT. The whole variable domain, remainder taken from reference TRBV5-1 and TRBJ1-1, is KAGVTQTPRYLIKTRGQQVTLSCSPISGHRSVSWYQQTPGQGLQFLFEYFSETQRNKGNFPGRFSGRQFSNSRSEMNVSTLELGDSALYLCASRAGDTLNTEAFFGQGTRLTVV.